This T cell receptor beta chain appears in the sequencing data of a study of molecular identifiers for immune sequencing clone quantification. Losses at the gene ends were 4 bases for V and 10 bases for J; bases not matched to a gene: 7. The V gene's germline CDR1 is SNHLY and CDR2 FYNNEI. The CDR3 has 14 residues. The use of previously described methods and listed TCR primers produced the bulk TCR libraries. Each CDR3 protein is one row after TCRdb ran MiXCR on the PCR reads. Of roughly 320,000 distinct CDR3 sequences in the sample, over 20% are singletons; the top ten hold 0.81%. This clonotype was counted between two and nine times.

This TCR was recovered from a human donor in good health. Some libraries in this study had Jurkat cell RNA spiked in. The chain employs TRBV2 and TRBJ2-1, with 10 positions matching TRBD2. Material: naive CD8+ T cells from blood, with Jurkat cell RNA spiked in. The sample's subset: FACS-sorted CD8+CD4-CCR7+CD45RA+ naive T cells. CDR3 region: CASSGVAGGLEQFF. The CDR3 bases are TGTGCCAGCAGTGGGGTAGCGGGGGGCCTAGAGCAGTTCTTC.